This TCR beta chain was documented in a study of T cells in Graves' hyperthyroidism and ophthalmopathy. Amplified TCR beta CDR3 regions came from RNA transcripts. HTBI primers were the set used in a first-round RT-PCR of the TCR CDR3. TCRdb analysed the multiplex PCR reads with MiXCR anew, one entry per CDR3 protein. The sample records fewer than 400,000 distinct CDR3 sequences, 20% to 25% being singletons. The table lists this clonotype with many counts. The antigen is not known. Overall study findings and caveats: Blood also showed most of the thyroid clonotypes that were expanded above 0.001. Onset of ophthalmopathy came a median approximately 6 months after the model predicted it.

Deletions cut 3 bases from V and 2 bases from J, with 16 bases between. The CDR3 extends over 16 amino acids. Per the germline V gene, CDR1 is KGHSH and CDR2 is LQKENI. The authors deemed Graves' hyperthyroidism stable absent ophthalmopathy progression within 18 months. Together with thyroid ultrasound, orbital computed tomography, serum thyroxine and TRAb, clinical symptoms were used for diagnoses. The chain couples TRBV18 to TRBJ1-1, with D possibly being TRBD1 (5 bases). The sequenced sample consisted of blood. The clonotype was recovered from a man over 45 with Graves' hyperthyroidism. CDR3 region: CASSPLNPGPNTEAFF. CDR3 nucleotide sequence: TGTGCCAGCTCACCTCTCAACCCGGGGCCCAACACTGAAGCTTTCTTT.